These T cell receptor beta chains were read from a single sample in a study of T cell responses to AZD1222 COVID-19 vaccine. Repertoires were generated with immunoSEQ multiplex PCR, while TCRdb's copy carries only in-frame clones and drops some. This table has about 94,000 clones, around nine tenths appearing once. The specimen comprised peripheral blood, sampled on day 0 of AZD1222 vaccination. Source of these receptors: an adult in good health. Each CDR3 is given with its conserved first and last residue. Each record gives: J gene, D gene, V gene, CDR3 length, CDR3 DNA, CDR3 protein. A D gene is named only where the DNA matches it firmly.

TRBJ2-3 | TRBD2 | TRBV6-1 | 17 | TGTGCCAGCAGTGAGCGGGCTAGCGGGAGTTACACAGATACGCAGTATTTT | CASSERASGSYTDTQYF
TRBJ1-5 | - | TRBV19 | 15 | TGTGCCAGTAGTATAGATTGGCTTAGCAATCAGCCCCAGCATTTT | CASSIDWLSNQPQHF
TRBJ2-1 | - | TRBV18 | 13 | TGTGCCAGCTCACCCCGGTTAGCGAATGAGCAGTTCTTC | CASSPRLANEQFF
TRBJ1-1 | - | TRBV14 | 13 | TGTGCCAGCAGCCAAAGATTCACCGGCAAAGCTTTCTTT | CASSQRFTGKAFF
TRBJ2-7 | - | TRBV6-5 | 11 | TGTGCCAGCAGTTGGGACACTCGAGAGTACTTC | CASSWDTREYF
TRBJ2-5 | - | TRBV9 | 14 | TGTGCCAGCAGCGTGGGGGTGCCCCAAGAGACCCAGTACTTC | CASSVGVPQETQYF
TRBJ1-1 | - | TRBV30 | 15 | TGTGCCTGGAGTGTATCACGGGGTGTAGGCACTGAAGCTTTCTTT | CAWSVSRGVGTEAFF
TRBJ1-4 | - | TRBV6-6 | 15 | TGTGCCAGCAGTTACTCAGGACAGAATAATGAAAAACTGTTTTTT | CASSYSGQNNEKLFF
TRBJ2-1 | TRBD2 | TRBV5-1 | 15 | TGCGCCAGCAGCTTGGTACCTAGCGGGGGCAATGAGCAGTTCTTC | CASSLVPSGGNEQFF
TRBJ1-6 | TRBD1 | TRBV3-1/TRBV3-2 | 18 | TGTGCCAGCAGCCCCCTTTTGACGACCGGGACAGCTAATTCACCCCTCCACTTT | CASSPLLTTGTANSPLHF
TRBJ2-7 | TRBD1 | TRBV3-1/TRBV3-2 | 18 | TGTGCCAGCAGCCCTCCCGGGACAGACCTAAAGGACTCCTACGAGCAGTACTTC | CASSPPGTDLKDSYEQYF
TRBJ2-7 | - | TRBV19 | 15 | TGTGCCAGTAGTATCCCGGGACCTGTCGGGGCGAATCAGTACTTC | CASSIPGPVGANQYF
TRBJ2-7 | - | TRBV28 | 12 | TGTGCCAGCAGTTCCTCCTCCTACGAGCAGTACTTC | CASSSSSYEQYF
TRBJ2-3 | - | TRBV2 | 13 | TGTGCCAGCAGTGCAAGTTTAGGAGATACGCAGTATTTT | CASSASLGDTQYF
TRBJ1-6 | - | TRBV5-1 | 15 | TGCGCCAGCAGCTTGGGGGGAAGAAGGGATTCACCCCTCCACTTT | CASSLGGRRDSPLHF
TRBJ1-2 | TRBD1 | TRBV29-1 | 13 | TGCAGCGCTGGGACAGGGAGTACCCATGGCTACACCTTC | CSAGTGSTHGYTF
TRBJ1-6 | - | TRBV4-3 | 14 | TGCGCCAGCAGCCTGTTCTCCTATAATTCACCCCTCCACTTT | CASSLFSYNSPLHF
TRBJ1-2 | - | TRBV12-3/TRBV12-4 | 12 | TGTGCCAGCAGTTCCGGGGTTTATGGCTACACCTTC | CASSSGVYGYTF
TRBJ2-2 | TRBD2 | TRBV5-1 | 16 | TGCGCCAGCAGCCCCGGACTAGCGGAGAACACCGGGGAGCTGTTTTTT | CASSPGLAENTGELFF
TRBJ1-2 | - | TRBV30 | 13 | TGTGCCTGGAGTGGGTGGAGGATCTATGGCTACACCTTC | CAWSGWRIYGYTF